The entry below gives a single T cell receptor (beta chain) sequence along with its context. The antigen remains unidentified. This sample stems from a study of T cell responses to AZD1222 COVID-19 vaccine. Findings of the study overall: Only 5 or 6 people who got AZD1222 tested seropositive at baseline. Donors were chiefly white British, with a greater number of females, and clonal diversity was perhaps underestimated. Sampling that yielded the repertoires occurred only after the peak T cell response.

With V trimmed by 6 bases and J by 0 bases, 6 bases remained unmatched. CDR3 length: 15 amino acids. In germline, CDR1 is ENHRY, CDR2 SYGVKD. Generated by immunoSEQ multiplex PCR, the TCRdb table keeps only in-frame clones and is missing some. The sample consists of 130,000 or so clones, around 90% of them appearing once. The chain links TRBV10-3 to TRBJ2-7; 9 bases map to TRBD1. The clonotype originates from an adult who received the AZD1222 COVID-19 vaccine. Sequenced here: peripheral blood, sampled 28 days after the second AZD1222 dose. The CDR3 loop is CAIRAGTGFSYEQYF. CDR3 sequence (DNA): TGTGCCATCAGGGCCGGGACAGGGTTCTCCTACGAGCAGTACTTC.